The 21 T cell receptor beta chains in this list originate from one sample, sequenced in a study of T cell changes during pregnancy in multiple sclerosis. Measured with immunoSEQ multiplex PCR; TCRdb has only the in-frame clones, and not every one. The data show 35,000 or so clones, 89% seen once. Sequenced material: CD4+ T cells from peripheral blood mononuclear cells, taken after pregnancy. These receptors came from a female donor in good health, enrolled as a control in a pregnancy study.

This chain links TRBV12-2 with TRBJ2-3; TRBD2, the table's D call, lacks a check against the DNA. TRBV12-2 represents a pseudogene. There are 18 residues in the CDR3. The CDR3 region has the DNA TGTGCAAGTCGCTTCAGCGGAATCGGGAGGGAGTACACAGATACGCAGTATTTT. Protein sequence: CASRFSGIGREYTDTQYF.

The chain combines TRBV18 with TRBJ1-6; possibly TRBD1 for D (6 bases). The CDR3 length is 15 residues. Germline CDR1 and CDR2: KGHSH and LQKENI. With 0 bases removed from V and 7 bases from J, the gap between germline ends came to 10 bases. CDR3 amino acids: CASSPPGQLNSPLHF. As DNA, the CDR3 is TGTGCCAGCTCACCACCAGGACAGTTAAATTCACCCCTCCACTTT.

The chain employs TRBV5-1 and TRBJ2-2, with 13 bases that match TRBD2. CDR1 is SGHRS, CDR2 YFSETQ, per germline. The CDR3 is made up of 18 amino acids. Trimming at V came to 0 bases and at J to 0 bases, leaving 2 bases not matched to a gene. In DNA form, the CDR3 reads TGCGCCAGCAGCTTGGGGACTAGCGGGGGACCGAACACCGGGGAGCTGTTTTTT. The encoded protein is CASSLGTSGGPNTGELFF.

The CDR3 spells CASSEDGTSGYNEQFF. The CDR3 region has the DNA TGTGCCAGCAGTGAGGACGGGACTAGCGGTTACAATGAGCAGTTCTTC. This rearrangement joins TRBV6-4 to TRBJ2-1, with 11 bases identical to TRBD2. Germline CDR1 MRHNA, CDR2 SNTAGT. V lost 3 bases and J lost 4; bases outside the gene matches: 5. The CDR3 spans 16 residues.

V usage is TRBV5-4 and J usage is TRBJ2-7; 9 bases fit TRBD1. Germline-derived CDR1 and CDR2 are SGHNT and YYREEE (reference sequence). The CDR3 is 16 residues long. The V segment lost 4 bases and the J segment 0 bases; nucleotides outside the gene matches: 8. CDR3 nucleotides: TGTGCCAGCAGCATAGGACAGGGGTCGAGCTCCTACGAGCAGTACTTC. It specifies CASSIGQGSSSYEQYF. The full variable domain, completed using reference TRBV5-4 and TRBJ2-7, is ETGVTQSPTHLIKTRGQQVTLRCSSQSGHNTVSWYQQALGQGPQFIFQYYREEENGRGNFPPRFSGLQFPNYSSELNVNALELDDSALYLCASSIGQGSSSYEQYFGPGTRLTVT.

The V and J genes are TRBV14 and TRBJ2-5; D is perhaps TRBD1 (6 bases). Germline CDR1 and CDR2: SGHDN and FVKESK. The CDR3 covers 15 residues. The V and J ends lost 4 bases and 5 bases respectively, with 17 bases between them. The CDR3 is CASSRDQGKSETQYF. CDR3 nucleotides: TGTGCCAGCAGCCGAGACCAGGGGAAATCGGAGACCCAGTACTTC.

The CDR3: CASSSQPGLAGYNEQFF. The CDR3 DNA sequence: TGTGCCAGCAGCTCCCAACCGGGACTAGCGGGGTACAATGAGCAGTTCTTC. The chain uses TRBV9 and TRBJ2-1; 13 positions agree with TRBD2. CDR1 and CDR2 from the germline V gene are SGDLS and YYNGEE. V gave up 4 bases and J gave up 4 bases; unmatched junction bases: 8. This CDR3 is built from 17 residues.

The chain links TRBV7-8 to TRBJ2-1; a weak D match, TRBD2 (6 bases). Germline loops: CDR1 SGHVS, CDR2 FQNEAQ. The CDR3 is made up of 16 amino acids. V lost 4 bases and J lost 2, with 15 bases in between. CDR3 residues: CASSSSMRGPYNEQFF. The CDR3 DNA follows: TGTGCCAGCAGCTCCTCTATGCGGGGTCCCTACAATGAGCAGTTCTTC.

The CDR3 coding sequence is TGTGCCACCAGCAGAGACCTTTCAGCTAGCGGGGGGGTAGAGACCCAGTACTTC. Amino acids: CATSRDLSASGGVETQYF. This sequence joins TRBV15 and TRBJ2-5, with 12 positions matching TRBD2. The germline V gene has CDR1 LNHNV and CDR2 YYDKDF (reference sequence). The V and J ends lost 0 bases and 4 bases, in that order; junction bases with no gene match: 9. The CDR3 spans 18 residues.

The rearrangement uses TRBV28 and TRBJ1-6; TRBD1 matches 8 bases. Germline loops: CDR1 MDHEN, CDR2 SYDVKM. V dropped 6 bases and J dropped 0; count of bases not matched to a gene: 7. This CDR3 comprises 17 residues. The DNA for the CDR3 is TGTGCCAGCAGCCGGAGGACAGGGAACTCCTATAATTCACCCCTCCACTTT. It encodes CASSRRTGNSYNSPLHF.

Here the CDR3 reads CAWSGTSGRRSYNEQFF. In nucleotides, the CDR3 is TGTGCCTGGAGTGGGACTAGCGGGAGGCGGAGCTACAATGAGCAGTTCTTC. The chain uses TRBV30 and TRBJ2-1; 14 bases align to TRBD2. The germline gives CDR1 GTSNPN, CDR2 SVGIG (reference sequence). CDR3 length equals 17 residues. Trimming removed 1 base from V and 3 bases from J; junction bases left unmatched: 5.

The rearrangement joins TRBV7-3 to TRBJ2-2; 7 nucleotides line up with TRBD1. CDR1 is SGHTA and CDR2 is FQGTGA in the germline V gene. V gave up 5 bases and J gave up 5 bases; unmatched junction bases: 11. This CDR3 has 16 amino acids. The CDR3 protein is CASSLRQGSDTGELFF. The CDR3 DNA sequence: TGTGCCAGCAGCCTAAGACAGGGAAGTGATACCGGGGAGCTGTTTTTT.

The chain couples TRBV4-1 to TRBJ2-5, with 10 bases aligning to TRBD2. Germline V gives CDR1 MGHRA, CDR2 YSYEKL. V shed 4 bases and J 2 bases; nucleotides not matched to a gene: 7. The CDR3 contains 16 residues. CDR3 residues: CASSPLAGAGQETQYF. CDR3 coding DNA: TGCGCCAGCAGCCCCCTAGCGGGGGCTGGGCAAGAGACCCAGTACTTC.

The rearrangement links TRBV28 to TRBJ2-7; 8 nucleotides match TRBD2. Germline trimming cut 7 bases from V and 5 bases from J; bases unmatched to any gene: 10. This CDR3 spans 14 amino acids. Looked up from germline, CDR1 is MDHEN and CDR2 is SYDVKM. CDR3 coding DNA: TGTGCCAGCAAAGGAAGCGGGAGTGCCCACGAGCAGTACTTC. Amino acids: CASKGSGSAHEQYF.

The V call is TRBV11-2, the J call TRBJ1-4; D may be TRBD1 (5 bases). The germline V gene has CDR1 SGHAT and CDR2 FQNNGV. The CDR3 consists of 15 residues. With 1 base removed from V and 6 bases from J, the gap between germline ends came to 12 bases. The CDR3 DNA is TGTGCCAGCAGCTTAGGATCCCCAGGGTATGAAAAACTGTTTTTT. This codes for CASSLGSPGYEKLFF.

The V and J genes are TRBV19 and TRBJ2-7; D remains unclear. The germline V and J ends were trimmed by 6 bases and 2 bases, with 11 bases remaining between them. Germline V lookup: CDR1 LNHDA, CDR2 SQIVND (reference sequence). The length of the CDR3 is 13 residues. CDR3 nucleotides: TGTGCCAGTAGCCCGACACCAACCTACGAGCAGTACTTC. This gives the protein CASSPTPTYEQYF.

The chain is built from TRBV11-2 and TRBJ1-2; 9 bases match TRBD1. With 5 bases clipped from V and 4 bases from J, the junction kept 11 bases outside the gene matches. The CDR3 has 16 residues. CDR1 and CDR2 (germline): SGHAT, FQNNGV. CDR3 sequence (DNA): TGTGCCAGCAGCCCCCTCGGGACAGGGAATGCCTATGGCTACACCTTC. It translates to CASSPLGTGNAYGYTF.

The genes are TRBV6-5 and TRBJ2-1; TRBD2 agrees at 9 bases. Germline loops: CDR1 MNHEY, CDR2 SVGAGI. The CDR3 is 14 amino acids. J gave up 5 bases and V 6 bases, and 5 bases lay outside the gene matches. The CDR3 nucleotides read TGTGCCAGCAGCCGCGGGAGGGCCCACAATGAGCAGTTCTTC. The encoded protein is CASSRGRAHNEQFF.

The CDR3 protein is CASSESGKGDTQYF. For the CDR3, the DNA is TGCGCCAGCAGTGAGAGCGGGAAGGGAGATACGCAGTATTTT. V gene TRBV10-1 combines with J gene TRBJ2-3, with 7 bases matching TRBD2. The CDR3 has 14 residues. V lost 2 bases, J lost 5 bases, and 4 bases stayed unmatched. Looked up from germline, CDR1 is WNHNN and CDR2 is SYGVQD (reference sequence).

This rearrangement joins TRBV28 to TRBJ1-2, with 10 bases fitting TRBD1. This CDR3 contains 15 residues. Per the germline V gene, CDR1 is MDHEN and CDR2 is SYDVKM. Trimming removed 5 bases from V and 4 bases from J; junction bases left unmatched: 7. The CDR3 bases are TGTGCCAGCAGTGGCGGGACAGGGGAACGCTATGGCTACACCTTC. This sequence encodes CASSGGTGERYGYTF.

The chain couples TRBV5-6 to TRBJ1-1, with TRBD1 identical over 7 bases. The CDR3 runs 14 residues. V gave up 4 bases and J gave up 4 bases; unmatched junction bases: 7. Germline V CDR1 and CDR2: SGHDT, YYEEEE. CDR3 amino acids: CASSIGTVGTEAFF. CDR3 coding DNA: TGTGCCAGCAGCATAGGGACAGTCGGCACTGAAGCTTTCTTT. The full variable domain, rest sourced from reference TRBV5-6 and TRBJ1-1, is DAGVTQSPTHLIKTRGQQVTLRCSPKSGHDTVSWYQQALGQGPQFIFQYYEEEERQRGNFPDRFSGHQFPNYSSELNVNALLLGDSALYLCASSIGTVGTEAFFGQGTRLTVV.